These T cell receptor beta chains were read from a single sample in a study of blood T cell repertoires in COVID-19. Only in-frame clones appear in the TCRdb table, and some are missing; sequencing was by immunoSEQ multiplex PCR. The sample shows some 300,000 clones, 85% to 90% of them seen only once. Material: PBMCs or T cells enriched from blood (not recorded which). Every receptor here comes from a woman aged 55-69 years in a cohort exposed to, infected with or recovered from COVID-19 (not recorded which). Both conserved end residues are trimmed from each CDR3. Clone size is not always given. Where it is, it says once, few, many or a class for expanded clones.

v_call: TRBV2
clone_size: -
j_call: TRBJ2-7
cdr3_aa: ASSSAGTGGYEQY

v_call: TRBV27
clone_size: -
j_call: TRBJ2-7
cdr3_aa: ASRRDRGRNEQY

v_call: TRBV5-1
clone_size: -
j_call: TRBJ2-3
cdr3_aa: ASSSGLAGDTQY

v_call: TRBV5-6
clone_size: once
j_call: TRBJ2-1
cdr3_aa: ASSSSLLTGSYNEQF

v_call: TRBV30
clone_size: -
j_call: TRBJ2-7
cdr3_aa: AWSVRGADGEQY

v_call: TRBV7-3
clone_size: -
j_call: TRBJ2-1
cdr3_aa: ASGQGPDNEQF

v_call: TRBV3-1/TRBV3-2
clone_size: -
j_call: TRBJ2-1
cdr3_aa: ASSPGILSYNEQF

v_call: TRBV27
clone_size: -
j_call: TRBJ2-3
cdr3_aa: ASSPPGYPDTQY

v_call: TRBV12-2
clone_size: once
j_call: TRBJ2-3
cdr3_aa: ASRSVSGSLTDTQY

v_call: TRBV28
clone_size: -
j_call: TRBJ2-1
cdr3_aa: ASSRPGGWEQF

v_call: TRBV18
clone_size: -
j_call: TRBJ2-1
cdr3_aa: ASSPLGAGSLNEQF

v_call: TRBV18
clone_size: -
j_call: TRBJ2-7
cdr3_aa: ASSPTGQGYEQY

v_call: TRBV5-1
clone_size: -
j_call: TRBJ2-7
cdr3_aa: ASSKGLAGSYEQY

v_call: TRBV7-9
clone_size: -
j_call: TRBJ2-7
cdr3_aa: ASSLDGQSYEQY

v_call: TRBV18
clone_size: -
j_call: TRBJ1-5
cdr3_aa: ASSLRQESSNQPQH

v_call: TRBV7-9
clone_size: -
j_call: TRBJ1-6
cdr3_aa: ASSLGGQLISSTPLH

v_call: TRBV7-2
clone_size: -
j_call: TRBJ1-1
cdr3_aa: ASSRSGGAPAF

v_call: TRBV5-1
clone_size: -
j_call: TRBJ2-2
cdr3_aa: ASSRDGPSGLNTGELF

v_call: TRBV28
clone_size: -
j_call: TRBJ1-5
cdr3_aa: ASSPGQVHQPQH

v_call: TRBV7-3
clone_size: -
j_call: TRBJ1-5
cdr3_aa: ASSSLTGGGQPQH

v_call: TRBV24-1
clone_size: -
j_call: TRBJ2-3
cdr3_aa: ATSDLDRGDGTDTQY

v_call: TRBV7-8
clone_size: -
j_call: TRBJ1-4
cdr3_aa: ASSQRDRDEKLF

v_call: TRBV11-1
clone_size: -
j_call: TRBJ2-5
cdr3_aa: ASRKKGGLAGETQY

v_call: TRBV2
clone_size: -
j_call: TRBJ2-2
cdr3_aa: ASSRDRASGELF

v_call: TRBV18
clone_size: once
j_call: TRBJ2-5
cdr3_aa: ASSPTQQQETQY

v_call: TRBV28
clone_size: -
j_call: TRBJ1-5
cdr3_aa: ASSLLDGGDSNQPQH

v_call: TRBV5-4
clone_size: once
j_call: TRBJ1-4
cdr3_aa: ASSLVQGDEKLF

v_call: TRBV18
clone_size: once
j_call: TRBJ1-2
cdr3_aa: ASSPDRTYYGYT

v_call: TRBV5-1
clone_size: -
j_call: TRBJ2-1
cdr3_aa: ASSSGSWGRANEQF

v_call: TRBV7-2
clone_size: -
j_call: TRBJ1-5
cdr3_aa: ASSPNRVYQPQH

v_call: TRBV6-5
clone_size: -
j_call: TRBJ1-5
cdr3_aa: ASNLPGQRNQPQH

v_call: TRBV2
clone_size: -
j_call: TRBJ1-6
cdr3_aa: ASSEETGSSYNSPLH

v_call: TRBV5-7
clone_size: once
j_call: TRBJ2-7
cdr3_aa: ASSSDSYEQY

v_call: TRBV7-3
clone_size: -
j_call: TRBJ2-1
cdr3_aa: ASSLRGWDRGRNEQF

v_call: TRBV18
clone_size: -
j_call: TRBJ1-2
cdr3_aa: ASSSTGVGYGYT

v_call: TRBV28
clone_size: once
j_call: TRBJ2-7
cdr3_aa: ASSLFPGGSYEQY

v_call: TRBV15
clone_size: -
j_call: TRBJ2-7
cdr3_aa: ATSRDGDSRGREQY

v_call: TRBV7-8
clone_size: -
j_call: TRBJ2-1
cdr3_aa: ASSRTSGYNEQF

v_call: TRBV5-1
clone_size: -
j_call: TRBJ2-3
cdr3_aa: ASSLGAGGRDTQY

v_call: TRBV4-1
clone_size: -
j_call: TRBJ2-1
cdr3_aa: ASSRGTGGSYNEQF